Each of the 8 T cell receptor beta chains below was sequenced from the same sample in a study of cytomegalovirus exposure and HLA in healthy donors. PCR primers comprised 60 Vbeta and 13 Jbeta primers. Sequenced by immunoSEQ multiplex PCR; TCRdb stores in-frame clones only, minus some. Among 210,000 or so clones listed, around 86% were seen once. Material for sequencing was PBMCs. The receptors were sampled from a man in his thirties or forties in good health and CMV-seronegative.

J is TRBJ2-1 and V is TRBV15; 8 bases fit TRBD1. The CDR3 runs 14 residues. After removal of 8 bases from V and 6 bases from J, the junction contained 9 bases not matched to a gene. Germline loops: CDR1 LNHNV, CDR2 YYDKDF (reference sequence). The CDR3 DNA reads TGTGCCACCGGCAAGGGACAGGCTCCCAATGAGCAGTTCTTC. Translation: CATGKGQAPNEQFF. The full variable domain, with the rest looked up from reference TRBV15 and TRBJ2-1, is DAMVIQNPRYQVTQFGKPVTLSCSQTLNHNVMYWYQQKSSQAPKLLFHYYDKDFNNEADTPDNFQSRRPNTSFCFLDIRSPGLGDTAMYLCATGKGQAPNEQFFGPGTRLTVL.

The V gene is TRBV2, the J gene TRBJ2-7, with D possibly matching TRBD1 (6 bases). V was shortened by 8 bases and J by 1 base, with 15 bases between the two germline ends. The CDR3 is 14 amino acids. Germline CDR1 SNHLY, CDR2 FYNNEI. The CDR3 loop is CASGEQGGSYEQYF. CDR3 DNA: TGTGCCAGCGGGGAACAGGGTGGATCCTACGAGCAGTACTTC. Based on the CDR3 plus reference TRBV2 and TRBJ2-7, the full variable domain is EPEVTQTPSHQVTQMGQEVILRCVPISNHLYFYWYRQILGQKVEFLVSFYNNEISEKSEIFDDQFSVERPDGSNFTLKIRSTKLEDSAMYFCASGEQGGSYEQYFGPGTRLTVT.

This clone is a singleton in its sample. This sequence joins TRBV2 and TRBJ1-2, with D uncertain. The ends were cut back, 6 bases at V and 3 bases at J, with 8 bases in the middle. Germline V gene lookup returns CDR1 SNHLY and CDR2 FYNNEI. This CDR3 region has 12 residues. CDR3 sequence: CASSPTDYGYTF. For the CDR3, the DNA is TGTGCCAGCAGCCCCACGGACTATGGCTACACCTTC.

The CDR3 nucleotides read TGTGCCAGCAGTGCTACCCCGGGACAGGGGGACACTGAAGCTTTCTTT. Translating gives CASSATPGQGDTEAFF. J is TRBJ1-1 and V is TRBV6-1; 11 bases align to TRBD1. This CDR3 contains 16 residues. V shed 4 bases and J 3 bases; nucleotides not matched to a gene: 7. CDR1 and CDR2 (germline): MNHNS, SASEGT.

The DNA for the CDR3 is TGTGCCAGCAGCTCCCAGAATCAAGAGACCCAGTACTTC. Its protein product is CASSSQNQETQYF. The chain carries TRBV9 and TRBJ2-5; no clear D. This CDR3 region has 13 residues. CDR1 and CDR2 from the germline V gene are SGDLS and YYNGEE. The V gene lost 4 bases and the J gene lost 2 bases, with 9 bases spanning the gap.

This chain joins TRBV7-9 and TRBJ2-5; TRBD2 matches 11 bases. J lost 5 bases, V lost 2 bases, and 4 bases had no gene match. CDR1 is SEHNR, CDR2 FQNEAQ, per germline (reference sequence). This CDR3 has 15 amino acids. The CDR3 DNA follows: TGTGCCAGCAGCTTATACCTAGCGGGAGGTGAGACCCAGTACTTC. Protein sequence: CASSLYLAGGETQYF. The entire variable domain, with the rest obtained from reference TRBV7-9 and TRBJ2-5, is as follows: DTGVSQNPRHKITKRGQNVTFRCDPISEHNRLYWYRQTLGQGPEFLTYFQNEAQLEKSRLLSDRFSAERPKGSFSTLEIQRTEQGDSAMYLCASSLYLAGGETQYFGPGTRLLVL.

This chain uses TRBV5-4 with TRBJ2-7; TRBD2 matches 9 bases. The CDR3 extends over 15 amino acids. V lost 1 base to trimming and J lost 1 base; unmatched junction nucleotides: 3. Germline loops: CDR1 SGHNT, CDR2 YYREEE (reference sequence). CDR3 coding DNA: TGTGCCAGCAGCTTGCTAGCGGGGCAATCCTACGAGCAGTACTTC. Its protein is CASSLLAGQSYEQYF. Drawing the rest from reference TRBV5-4 and TRBJ2-7, the complete variable domain is ETGVTQSPTHLIKTRGQQVTLRCSSQSGHNTVSWYQQALGQGPQFIFQYYREEENGRGNFPPRFSGLQFPNYSSELNVNALELDDSALYLCASSLLAGQSYEQYFGPGTRLTVT.

The V call is TRBV6-1, the J call TRBJ1-6, with 12 bases aligning to TRBD1. J lost 9 bases, V lost 6 bases, and 6 bases had no gene match. The germline CDR1 and CDR2 sequences are MNHNS and SASEGT. This CDR3 spans 15 amino acids. CDR3 residues: CASREPGQGASPLHF. CDR3 nucleotide sequence: TGTGCCAGCAGGGAACCGGGACAGGGGGCTTCACCCCTCCACTTT.